This passage covers 5 T cell receptor beta chains from one sample sequenced in a study of blood T cell repertoires in COVID-19. Assay used: immunoSEQ multiplex PCR; TCRdb lists only in-frame clones, some missing. The table records about 20,000 clones, roughly 85% of them present only once. The material sequenced was peripheral blood. The origin of the receptors is a human donor with active COVID-19. The donor label of this sample is uncertain.

The rearrangement links TRBV7-8 to TRBJ2-5, with D tentatively TRBD2 (6 bases). This CDR3 has 13 amino acids. The germline gives CDR1 SGHVS, CDR2 FQNEAQ. V was pared by 5 bases and J by 5 bases, with 12 bases between. Written as DNA, the CDR3 is TGTGCCAGCAGCCAGCTCGCGGGGGAGACCCAGTACTTC. As protein: CASSQLAGETQYF.

This clone was observed a handful of times. The genes are TRBV24-1 and TRBJ2-3; 7 bases align to TRBD2. CDR3 length equals 13 residues. The germline CDR1 and CDR2 sequences are KGHDR and SFDVKD. J lost 7 bases, V lost 7 bases, and 7 bases had no gene match. CDR3 sequence: CATRGGAEHTQYF. CDR3 nucleotides: TGTGCCACCAGGGGAGGGGCGGAACATACGCAGTATTTT.

The V and J genes are TRBV27 and TRBJ1-1, with 7 bases aligning to TRBD1. Germline loops: CDR1 MNHEY, CDR2 SMNVEV (reference sequence). CDR3 length: 13 amino acids. J was trimmed by 5 bases and V by 6 bases; bases with no gene match: 6. The chain's CDR3 is CASRQGGRTEAFF. CDR3 DNA sequence: TGTGCCAGCAGACAAGGGGGCCGGACTGAAGCTTTCTTT.

The V call is TRBV10-3, the J call TRBJ1-6; 8 bases are shared with TRBD1. The V gene end was trimmed by 3 bases and the J gene end by 7 bases; junction bases not matched to a gene: 8. CDR3 size: 16 residues. From germline, CDR1 is ENHRY and CDR2 SYGVKD. The CDR3 nucleotides are TGTGCCATCAGTGACCCTCGGACAGGGAACAATTCACCCCTCCACTTT. This translates into CAISDPRTGNNSPLHF.

V gene TRBV24-1 combines with J gene TRBJ1-6, with TRBD1 matching over 8 bases. Germline trimming cut 0 bases from V and 0 bases from J; bases unmatched to any gene: 9. CDR1 and CDR2 from the germline V gene are KGHDR and SFDVKD. The CDR3 sequence is 20 residues long. The CDR3 sequence: CATSDLGRTGNSSYNSPLHF. The CDR3, as DNA: TGTGCCACCAGTGATTTGGGGAGGACAGGGAACTCCTCCTATAATTCACCCCTCCACTTT.